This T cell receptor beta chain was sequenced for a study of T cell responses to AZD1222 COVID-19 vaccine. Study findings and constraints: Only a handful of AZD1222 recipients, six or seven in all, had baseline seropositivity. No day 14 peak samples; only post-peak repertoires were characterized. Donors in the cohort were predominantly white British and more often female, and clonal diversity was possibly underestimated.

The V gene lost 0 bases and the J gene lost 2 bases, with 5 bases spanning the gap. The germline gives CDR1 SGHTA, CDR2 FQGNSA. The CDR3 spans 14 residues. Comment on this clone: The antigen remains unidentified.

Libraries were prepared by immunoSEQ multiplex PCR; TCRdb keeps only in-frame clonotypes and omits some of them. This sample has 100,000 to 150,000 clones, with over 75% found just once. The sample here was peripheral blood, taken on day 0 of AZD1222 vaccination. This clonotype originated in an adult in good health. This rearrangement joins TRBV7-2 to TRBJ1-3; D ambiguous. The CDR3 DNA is TGTGCCAGCAGCTTAGCGACCGCTGGAAACACCATATATTTT. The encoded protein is CASSLATAGNTIYF.